This is a list of T cell receptor beta chains from one sample in a study of blood T cell repertoires in COVID-19. Some clones are missing from TCRdb's copy, which holds only in-frame ones; the method was immunoSEQ multiplex PCR. Seen here are 170,000 or so clones, approximately 80% observed once, and the top ten hold 2.5% to 3%. The sample was peripheral blood. The receptors here all came from a woman aged 55 to 70 with acute or convalescent COVID-19. Each CDR3 is given with its conserved first and last residue. The D gene is left open where the match is weak. Only part of the rows carry a size: once, few, many, or a class if the clone is expanded.

v_gene,abundance,d_gene,j_gene,len,CDR3nt,CDR3aa
TRBV28,NA,TRBD2,TRBJ2-1,15,TGTGCCAGCAGTTTGGGGGGGACGGGTCACAATGAGCAGTTCTTC,CASSLGGTGHNEQFF
TRBV5-1,NA,NA,TRBJ2-2,16,TGCGCCAGCAGCCAATCCGCCGCGCGGGACGCCGGGGAGCTGTTTTTT,CASSQSAARDAGELFF
TRBV5-1,NA,NA,TRBJ2-2,15,TGCGCCAGCAGCTTGGCTGGGGGGAGCGGCGGGGAGCTGTTTTTT,CASSLAGGSGGELFF
TRBV5-1,NA,NA,TRBJ2-1,16,TGCGCCAGCAGCTTGCCGGCGGGGAACTCCTACAATGAGCAGTTCTTC,CASSLPAGNSYNEQFF
TRBV5-4,NA,TRBD2,TRBJ2-2,17,TGTGCCAGCAGCCCACTGGCGGGGGGGGCGGGCACCGGGGAGCTGTTTTTT,CASSPLAGGAGTGELFF
TRBV5-1,NA,TRBD1,TRBJ2-3,16,TGCGCCAGCAGCTCGAAGACAGGGTTCAGCACAGATACGCAGTATTTT,CASSSKTGFSTDTQYF
TRBV6-5,few,TRBD1,TRBJ1-5,15,TGTGCCAGCAGTAAGACAGGGATCCGCAATCAGCCCCAGCATTTT,CASSKTGIRNQPQHF
TRBV27,NA,NA,TRBJ2-4,16,TGTGCCAGCGCTCAGGGGTCGTTTCTGGCCAAAAACATTCAGTACTTC,CASAQGSFLAKNIQYF
TRBV6-2/TRBV6-3,few,TRBD1,TRBJ2-3,16,TGTGCCAGCAGTTACCCGGACAGGGAGGGCACAGATACGCAGTATTTT,CASSYPDREGTDTQYF
TRBV5-1,few,TRBD2,TRBJ2-5,14,TGCGCCAGCGGTAGCGGGGGGGCTGGCGAGACCCAGTACTTC,CASGSGGAGETQYF
TRBV9,once,TRBD1,TRBJ1-6,16,TGTGCCAGCAGCGCAGAGGCGACAGGGGGGAATTCACCCCTCCACTTT,CASSAEATGGNSPLHF
TRBV7-2,NA,NA,TRBJ2-3,15,TGTGCCAGCAGCTTAACCAGCGACCGCACAGATACGCAGTATTTT,CASSLTSDRTDTQYF
TRBV11-2,once,TRBD2,TRBJ2-3,19,TGTGCCAGCAGCTTAGGACCGAGGGCGATAGCGGGGGTGACAGATACGCAGTATTTT,CASSLGPRAIAGVTDTQYF
TRBV6-5,NA,TRBD1,TRBJ1-6,15,TGTGCCAGCAGTTACTCCAGGGGGGATAATTCACCCCTCCACTTT,CASSYSRGDNSPLHF
TRBV10-1,NA,TRBD2,TRBJ2-1,17,TGCGCCAGCAGCGCGACGACCGGGACTAGCGGGTACAATGAGCAGTTCTTC,CASSATTGTSGYNEQFF
TRBV2,NA,TRBD2,TRBJ2-3,16,TGTGCCAGCAGGCTAGGACTAGCGGGGCTTGCGGATACGCAGTATTTT,CASRLGLAGLADTQYF
TRBV6-5,NA,NA,TRBJ1-4,14,TGTGCCAGCAGTAGCGAAGGGGTGGGTGAAAAACTGTTTTTT,CASSSEGVGEKLFF
TRBV7-2,few,TRBD2,TRBJ2-3,16,TGTGCCAGCAGCTTCATAGGGACTAGTTCCGCAGATACGCAGTATTTT,CASSFIGTSSADTQYF
TRBV11-2,NA,NA,TRBJ2-7,16,TGTGCCAGCAGCTTAGATCAGTCGCAGGGGAAACACGAGCAGTACTTC,CASSLDQSQGKHEQYF
TRBV2,NA,NA,TRBJ2-5,13,TGTGCCAGCACCACAGGGCGTGGGGAGACCCAGTACTTC,CASTTGRGETQYF
TRBV19,NA,NA,TRBJ2-7,13,TGTGCCAGTAGTATGGGCTTGGCATACGAGCAGTACTTC,CASSMGLAYEQYF
TRBV6-2/TRBV6-3,NA,NA,TRBJ1-1,15,TGTGCCAGCAGTTACTCGCGGGGACTCTCCACTGAAGCTTTCTTT,CASSYSRGLSTEAFF
TRBV11-1,NA,TRBD2,TRBJ2-5,16,TGTGCCAGCAGCTTCGGGGGAGCGGGGGGCGGAGAGACCCAGTACTTC,CASSFGGAGGGETQYF
TRBV6-5,NA,NA,TRBJ2-4,14,TGTGCCAGCAGTCGCCCAGGGGCTAAAAACATTCAGTACTTC,CASSRPGAKNIQYF
TRBV14,NA,NA,TRBJ1-2,11,TGTGCCAGCAGCCAAGGGGGCGGCTACACCTTC,CASSQGGGYTF
TRBV5-4,NA,NA,TRBJ1-1,18,TGTGCCAGCAGCTTGGCCGGGGTGATAGGTAAGGTGAACACTGAAGCTTTCTTT,CASSLAGVIGKVNTEAFF
TRBV3-1/TRBV3-2,NA,NA,TRBJ2-3,18,TGTGCCAGCAGCCCTCTTAACGTCGGGGGTTCTAGCACAGATACGCAGTATTTT,CASSPLNVGGSSTDTQYF
TRBV19,NA,NA,TRBJ1-2,14,TGTGCCAGTAGCCCCCGGGGGGCGAACTATGGCTACACCTTC,CASSPRGANYGYTF
TRBV11-2,NA,NA,TRBJ2-1,14,TGTGCCAGCAGCGGGGCCGGGCAATACAGTGAGCAGTTCTTC,CASSGAGQYSEQFF
TRBV30,NA,TRBD1,TRBJ1-2,11,TGTGCCTCGACACAGGGGGGTGGCTACACCTTC,CASTQGGGYTF
TRBV19,NA,TRBD2,TRBJ2-5,14,TGTGCCAGTAGTCTGGGGGGGGTCCAAGAGACCCAGTACTTC,CASSLGGVQETQYF
TRBV4-3,NA,TRBD2,TRBJ2-1,16,TGCGCCAGCAGCCAAGCCGGGACTAGCGGGGGCCTCGAGCAGTTCTTC,CASSQAGTSGGLEQFF
TRBV4-3,NA,NA,TRBJ1-2,14,TGCGCCAGCAGCCAACAGGGAAGGGACTATGGCTACACCTTC,CASSQQGRDYGYTF
TRBV5-4,NA,NA,TRBJ1-2,13,TGTGCCAGCAGCTTGGTTCAGTCCTATGGCTACACCTTC,CASSLVQSYGYTF
TRBV18,NA,TRBD2,TRBJ2-3,17,TGTGCCAGCTCCCCCGGTGCTAGCGGGGGGGCGGGAGATACGCAGTATTTT,CASSPGASGGAGDTQYF
TRBV9,NA,TRBD2,TRBJ2-3,15,TGTGCCAGCAGTACGGGGAGCGGGGGGGCAGATACGCAGTATTTT,CASSTGSGGADTQYF
TRBV11-2,NA,NA,TRBJ2-5,12,TGTGCCAGCAGCCCCGTCCAAGAGACCCAGTACTTC,CASSPVQETQYF
TRBV18,NA,TRBD1,TRBJ1-4,17,TGTGCCAGCTCATTACCGGGACAGGGGGCCCTGAAGGAAAAACTGTTTTTT,CASSLPGQGALKEKLFF
TRBV9,NA,TRBD1,TRBJ2-7,14,TGTGCCAGTTGCCCCGGGACAGGTGGATACGAGCAGTACTTC,CASCPGTGGYEQYF
TRBV5-1,NA,NA,TRBJ1-5,15,TGCGCCAGCAGCTTGGTGGCAGGGGCCAATCAGCCCCAGCATTTT,CASSLVAGANQPQHF
TRBV20-1,NA,NA,TRBJ2-3,14,TGCAGTGCTAGTCTGGGCTCTAGCACAGATACGCAGTATTTT,CSASLGSSTDTQYF
TRBV19,NA,TRBD2,TRBJ2-3,17,TGTGCCAGTAGTATAGGCTCTAGCGGGGCCCACATATATACGCAGTATTTT,CASSIGSSGAHIYTQYF
TRBV6-6,NA,NA,TRBJ2-2,14,TGTGCCAGCATTCCGCTGACAGCCACCGGGGAGCTGTTTTTT,CASIPLTATGELFF
TRBV7-2,NA,NA,TRBJ2-3,14,TGTGCCAGCAGCTTAGTCCAGCGTTCAGATACGCAGTATTTT,CASSLVQRSDTQYF
TRBV25-1,NA,TRBD1,TRBJ1-4,15,TGTGCCAGCAGTGAATTAGGGACAGGGGGTGAAAAACTGTTTTTT,CASSELGTGGEKLFF
TRBV12-3/TRBV12-4,NA,NA,TRBJ1-2,12,TGTGCCAGCAGTCCGACAGACTATGGCTACACCTTC,CASSPTDYGYTF
TRBV7-8,NA,TRBD1,TRBJ2-7,16,TGTGCCAGCAGGCCGGGTTTGGGACAGGGCGGCTACGAGCAGTACTTC,CASRPGLGQGGYEQYF
TRBV28,few,NA,TRBJ2-1,15,TGTGCCAGCAGTTTAAGTCAGGGAGGTTACAATGAGCAGTTCTTC,CASSLSQGGYNEQFF
TRBV7-3,NA,NA,TRBJ2-1,15,TGTGCCAGCAGCGCCCCCCGGGGAGCCTACAATGAGCAGTTCTTC,CASSAPRGAYNEQFF
TRBV7-8,NA,TRBD2,TRBJ2-5,19,TGTGCCAGCAGCTTAGAAAGGCGGACTAGCGGGGGGTTACAAGAGACCCAGTACTTC,CASSLERRTSGGLQETQYF
TRBV28,NA,NA,TRBJ1-5,15,TGTGCCAGCAGTTCGCCGACAGGAAAAAATCAGCCCCAGCATTTT,CASSSPTGKNQPQHF
TRBV7-2,NA,NA,TRBJ2-3,15,TGTGCCAGCAGCCTTGGCGGGGAAAGCACAGATACGCAGTATTTT,CASSLGGESTDTQYF